Below, one TCR beta chain is given with its context. This entry belongs to a study of technical replicates of blood from a handful of donors. Some clones are missing from TCRdb's copy, which holds only in-frame ones; the method was immunoSEQ multiplex PCR. The table records tens of thousands of clones, 80% to 95% of them present only once. The V end lost 0 bases, the J end lost 4 bases, and 12 bases lay between the germline ends. CDR1 is GTSNPN and CDR2 is SVGIG in the germline V gene (reference sequence). The CDR3 runs 14 residues. The chain employs TRBV30 and TRBJ1-2; a possible D gene is TRBD1 (5 bases). This TCR came from a human donor in good health. The specimen sequenced was T cells isolated from PBMCs. As DNA, the CDR3 is TGTGCCTGGAGTGTATCAGGGTATATCTATGGCTACACCTTC. Protein: CAWSVSGYIYGYTF.